A single sample is the source of the 31 T cell receptor beta chains below, sequenced in a study of blood T cell repertoires in COVID-19 (dated by TCRdb to the early 2020s). Preparation of the library involved the immunoSEQ multiplex PCR assay. TCRdb holds this immuneACCESS table with in-frame rearrangements only. Some clones are missing; in checked studies, unresolved V genes explain under half, and the rest has no known cause. This sample has about 79,000 clones in its table, and roughly 90% of those were observed once. The ten largest make up about 15% of the sample. The specimen sequenced was peripheral blood. Receptors were obtained from a man in his 70s with active or convalescent COVID-19.

The chain has TRBV19 and TRBJ1-1; D remains unclear. Looked up from germline, CDR1 is LNHDA and CDR2 is SQIVND (reference sequence). V gave up 9 bases and J gave up 2 bases, with 13 bases separating them. CDR3 length: 13 amino acids. The CDR3 DNA reads TGTGCCAGCATAGGCGGATACAACACTGAAGCTTTCTTT. Translating gives CASIGGYNTEAFF.

The chain couples TRBV5-1 to TRBJ2-3, with D possibly being TRBD1 (5 bases). CDR1 SGHRS and CDR2 YFSETQ come from the germline V gene. The V gene lost 0 bases and the J gene lost 2 bases, with 7 bases spanning the gap. This CDR3 contains 14 residues. The CDR3, as DNA: TGCGCCAGCAGCTTGGACAGGCCCACAGATACGCAGTATTTT. As protein: CASSLDRPTDTQYF.

The chain's CDR3 is CASYRDSSGNTIYF. The CDR3 region has the DNA TGTGCCAGTTACCGGGACAGCTCTGGAAACACCATATATTTT. V is TRBV5-5 and J is TRBJ1-3; 7 nucleotides line up with TRBD1. The V gene end was trimmed by 8 bases and the J gene end by 0 bases; junction bases not matched to a gene: 5. Germline values: CDR1 SGHKS, CDR2 YYEKEE (reference sequence). The CDR3 consists of 14 residues.

This chain connects TRBV11-3 to TRBJ2-1; 8 bases are a match to TRBD2. The V and J ends lost 5 bases and 4 bases, in that order; junction bases with no gene match: 7. Looked up from germline, CDR1 is SGHNT and CDR2 is YENEEA. The CDR3 runs 15 residues. The CDR3 reads CASSTASGPYNEQFF. The CDR3 DNA reads TGTGCCAGCAGCACCGCTAGCGGGCCTTACAATGAGCAGTTCTTC.

There are a few counts of this clone. Here the CDR3 reads CASSDAGRTSGYEQYF. CDR3 nucleotide sequence: TGTGCCAGTAGCGACGCGGGGCGGACCTCGGGATACGAGCAGTACTTC. The gene calls are TRBV19 and TRBJ2-7; tentatively, D is TRBD2 (6 bases). The CDR3 runs 16 residues. V lost 6 bases and J lost 4, with 22 bases in between. Germline V lookup: CDR1 LNHDA, CDR2 SQIVND (reference sequence).

The chain has TRBV2 and TRBJ1-1; no clear D gene. CDR1 and CDR2 from the germline V gene are SNHLY and FYNNEI. V shed 7 bases and J shed 5 bases, with 11 bases lying between them. The CDR3 runs to 12 residues. The CDR3 DNA reads TGTGCCAGCACAAGTGTCGGGACTGAAGCTTTCTTT. This codes for CASTSVGTEAFF.

The chain recombines TRBV16 with TRBJ2-4; 7 positions match TRBD1. V lost 11 bases, J lost 2 bases, and 21 bases stayed unmatched. Germline loops: CDR1 KGHSY, CDR2 FQNENV. The CDR3 is 18 residues long. The chain's CDR3 is CAASAKPETGVPKNIQYF. The CDR3 DNA reads as TGTGCCGCATCAGCCAAGCCCGAAACAGGGGTTCCCAAAAACATTCAGTACTTC.

The V call is TRBV6-2 or TRBV6-3, the J call TRBJ2-7, with unresolved D. Per germline, CDR1 MNHEY and CDR2 SVGEGT. The CDR3 has 14 amino acids. Trimming took off 2 bases at V and 4 bases at J, with 12 bases between the two ends. The CDR3 spells CASSYPSAFYEQYF. CDR3 bases: TGTGCCAGCAGTTACCCCAGCGCGTTTTACGAGCAGTACTTC.

The chain joins TRBV2 to TRBJ2-6; D remains ambiguous. This CDR3 has 17 amino acids. The germline V gene has CDR1 SNHLY and CDR2 FYNNEI. V lost 6 bases and J lost 2, with 17 bases in between. This CDR3 reads CASSSPGRETGANVLTF. The CDR3 DNA is TGTGCCAGCAGCTCCCCAGGCAGAGAGACTGGGGCCAACGTCCTGACTTTC.

The chain joins TRBV6-6 to TRBJ1-4, with D perhaps TRBD1 (5 bases). The CDR3 consists of 15 residues. Germline CDR1 MNHNY, CDR2 SVGAGI (reference sequence). V dropped 7 bases and J dropped 7 bases, with 19 bases sitting between them. The CDR3: CASTYGGVEGEKLFF. The DNA of the CDR3 is TGTGCCAGCACCTACGGGGGGGTGGAGGGTGAAAAACTGTTTTTT.

The gene calls are TRBV18 and TRBJ1-1; no clear D gene. The V gene's germline CDR1 is KGHSH and CDR2 LQKENI. Trimming removed 6 bases at V and 1 base at J, with 9 bases between. The CDR3 length is 13 residues. The CDR3 is CASSPPGNTEAFF. In DNA, the CDR3 is TGTGCCAGCTCTCCTCCAGGGAACACTGAAGCTTTCTTT. Full variable domain (outside the CDR3, taken from reference TRBV18 and TRBJ1-1): NAGVMQNPRHLVRRRGQEARLRCSPMKGHSHVYWYRQLPEEGLKFMVYLQKENIIDESGMPKERFSAEFPKEGPSILRIQQVVRGDSAAYFCASSPPGNTEAFFGQGTRLTVV.

This chain joins TRBV5-6 and TRBJ2-5; D is possibly TRBD2 (5 bases). CDR1 is SGHDT and CDR2 is YYEEEE in the germline V gene. The CDR3 sequence is 14 residues long. With 1 base removed from V and 0 bases from J, the gap between germline ends came to 7 bases. CDR3 in DNA: TGTGCCAGCAGCTTGCGAGGGAACCAAGAGACCCAGTACTTC. Translation: CASSLRGNQETQYF.

This rearrangement joins TRBV4-2 to TRBJ2-1, with D perhaps matching TRBD2 (5 bases). The CDR3 is made up of 16 amino acids. CDR1 and CDR2 from the germline V gene are LGHNA and YNFKEQ. Trimming removed 6 bases from V and 8 bases from J, with 23 bases in between. As DNA, the CDR3 is TGTGCCAGCAGTCGGGATCTGGGCGGACCGTTGTATGAGCAGTTCTTC. Its translation: CASSRDLGGPLYEQFF.

This clone has only a few counts. This chain connects TRBV28 to TRBJ1-4; D possibly corresponds to TRBD1 (6 bases). V was shortened by 7 bases and J by 0 bases, with 18 bases between the two germline ends. This CDR3 is built from 17 residues. Germline assignment: CDR1 MDHEN and CDR2 SYDVKM. In nucleotides, the CDR3 is TGTGCCAGCACCCCCGGACCCCAGGGGCCAACTAATGAAAAACTGTTTTTT. It encodes CASTPGPQGPTNEKLFF.

In its sample, this clone was seen a few times. The rearrangement joins TRBV4-1 to TRBJ1-3; D is possibly TRBD1 (6 bases). Germline V CDR1 and CDR2: MGHRA, YSYEKL. V lost 4 bases, J lost 0 bases, and 7 bases lay in between. This CDR3 has 14 residues. CDR3 bases: TGCGCCAGCAGCCCGACAGGCTCTGGAAACACCATATATTTT. It codes for CASSPTGSGNTIYF.

This clone was seen just once. The chain joins TRBV7-9 to TRBJ1-1, with D possibly being TRBD1 (5 bases). The CDR3 totals 15 residues. The germline CDR1 and CDR2 sequences are SEHNR and FQNEAQ (reference sequence). V lost 5 bases and J 4 bases, leaving 17 bases between the germline ends. Here the CDR3 reads CASSRDPSGGTEAFF. The CDR3 DNA reads TGTGCCAGCAGCAGGGACCCCTCAGGAGGCACTGAAGCTTTCTTT.

This chain connects TRBV30 to TRBJ1-1; 7 bases are shared with TRBD1. The germline V gene has CDR1 GTSNPN and CDR2 SVGIG (reference sequence). The CDR3 contains 14 residues. V was pared by 0 bases and J by 10 bases, with 11 bases of the junction left unmatched. Here the CDR3 DNA reads TGTGCCTGGAGTGTAGTAGGGGGCCGGCGAGCAGCTTTCTTT. Residues: CAWSVVGGRRAAFF.

The chain has TRBV15 and TRBJ1-6; 7 bases match TRBD1. Germline assignment: CDR1 LNHNV and CDR2 YYDKDF (reference sequence). The CDR3 consists of 13 residues. The V and J ends lost 10 bases and 10 bases, in that order; junction bases with no gene match: 10. CDR3 amino acids: CAIPRQGRSPLHF. The CDR3 nucleotides are TGTGCCATACCCCGACAGGGCCGGTCACCCCTCCACTTT. The complete variable domain, with remaining parts taken from reference TRBV15 and TRBJ1-6, reads DAMVIQNPRYQVTQFGKPVTLSCSQTLNHNVMYWYQQKSSQAPKLLFHYYDKDFNNEADTPDNFQSRRPNTSFCFLDIRSPGLGDTAMYLCAIPRQGRSPLHFGNGTRLTVT.

This sequence joins TRBV27 and TRBJ2-5; TRBD1 matches at 8 bases. Germline lookup yields CDR1 MNHEY and CDR2 SMNVEV (reference sequence). The ends lost 5 bases at V and 2 bases at J; junction bases unmatched: 7. The CDR3 contains 15 residues. DNA for the CDR3: TGTGCCAGCAGTCCACGGGACAGGCTTCAAGAGACCCAGTACTTC. As protein: CASSPRDRLQETQYF.

The genes are TRBV11-3 and TRBJ2-1; 11 nucleotides match TRBD2. J was trimmed by 7 bases and V by 3 bases; bases with no gene match: 5. CDR1 and CDR2 (germline): SGHNT, YENEEA. The CDR3 runs 15 residues. The DNA for the CDR3 is TGTGCCAGCAGCTTCCTAGCGGGAGGTGGAAATGAGCAGTTCTTC. Residues: CASSFLAGGGNEQFF. The whole variable domain, filled in from reference TRBV11-3 and TRBJ2-1, reads EAGVVQSPRYKIIEKKQPVAFWCNPISGHNTLYWYLQNLGQGPELLIRYENEEAVDDSQLPKDRFSAERLKGVDSTLKIQPAELGDSAVYLCASSFLAGGGNEQFFGPGTRLTVL.

This clone came up once. The chain carries TRBV11-3 and TRBJ1-1; D gene ambiguous. V lost 5 bases and J lost 6, with 13 bases in between. Per the germline V gene, CDR1 is SGHNT and CDR2 is YENEEA. This CDR3 contains 13 residues. The CDR3 DNA sequence: TGTGCCAGCAGCCTACGGAGAGGCGCTGAAGCTTTCTTT. It encodes CASSLRRGAEAFF.

CDR3 bases: TGTGCCACCAGCACTACCCCCGCTTGGGGACACCAAAACACTGAAGCTTTCTTT. Translating it yields CATSTTPAWGHQNTEAFF. The rearrangement links TRBV2 to TRBJ1-1; tentative D call: TRBD1 (6 bases). Germline V lookup: CDR1 SNHLY, CDR2 FYNNEI. Deletions cut 10 bases from V and 2 bases from J, with 29 bases between. This CDR3 contains 18 residues.

This chain connects TRBV28 to TRBJ1-1; 7 nucleotides agree with TRBD1. V trimming: 5 bases; J trimming: 1 base; junction bases outside the gene matches: 7. The CDR3 is made up of 15 amino acids. Germline V gene data show CDR1 as MDHEN and CDR2 as SYDVKM. The CDR3, as DNA: TGTGCCAGCAGTCCCCAGGACAGGTCGAACACTGAAGCTTTCTTT. Its translation is CASSPQDRSNTEAFF.

This clone showed up just once. This chain joins TRBV9 and TRBJ2-1, with TRBD1 as a possible D gene (5 bases). The CDR3 loop spans 17 amino acids. V was clipped by 4 bases and J by 5 bases, with 22 bases between them. The germline gives CDR1 SGDLS, CDR2 YYNGEE. CDR3 amino acids: CASSSGQTFPGNNEQFF. DNA of the CDR3: TGTGCCAGCAGCTCCGGTCAGACGTTTCCAGGGAACAATGAGCAGTTCTTC.

The chain employs TRBV5-1 and TRBJ2-2; 7 bases are shared with TRBD2. Germline lookup yields CDR1 SGHRS and CDR2 YFSETQ. J was trimmed by 3 bases and V by 1 base; bases with no gene match: 3. This CDR3 comprises 15 residues. Here the CDR3 reads CASSLPAGDTGELFF. The CDR3, as DNA: TGCGCCAGCAGCTTGCCCGCGGGAGACACCGGGGAGCTGTTTTTT.

This clone was seen only once. The chain recombines TRBV9 with TRBJ1-1; the D gene is possibly TRBD1 (5 bases). The ends were cut back, 1 base at V and 3 bases at J, with 13 bases in the middle. Germline CDR1 is SGDLS and CDR2 is YYNGEE. The CDR3 totals 15 residues. The DNA of the CDR3 is TGTGCCAGCAGCGTAACGGGGGTCGGGGACACTGAAGCTTTCTTT. Encoded protein: CASSVTGVGDTEAFF.

The chain combines TRBV28 with TRBJ2-1; D uncertain. The CDR3 sequence is 12 residues long. Germline CDR1 MDHEN, CDR2 SYDVKM. The V end lost 2 bases, the J end lost 6 bases, and 5 bases lay between the germline ends. In nucleotides, the CDR3 is TGTGCCAGCAGTTTACCCCTCAATGAGCAGTTCTTC. Protein product: CASSLPLNEQFF.

The V gene is TRBV9, the J gene TRBJ2-1; 8 nucleotides match TRBD2. Trimming removed 2 bases from V and 7 bases from J; junction bases left unmatched: 8. From germline, CDR1 is SGDLS and CDR2 YYNGEE. The CDR3 spans 15 residues. In DNA, the CDR3 is TGTGCCAGCAGCGTGAGCGGGAGTCAGGGGAATGAGCAGTTCTTC. Protein: CASSVSGSQGNEQFF.

The rearrangement links TRBV15 to TRBJ2-7; 9 bases map to TRBD1. The CDR3 is made up of 15 amino acids. Looked up from germline, CDR1 is LNHNV and CDR2 is YYDKDF (reference sequence). The V gene end was trimmed by 2 bases and the J gene end by 3 bases; junction bases not matched to a gene: 5. CDR3 in amino acids: CATSRSQDRGYEQYF. CDR3 in DNA: TGTGCCACCAGCAGATCCCAGGACAGGGGCTACGAGCAGTACTTC.

This chain connects TRBV27 to TRBJ2-5; 10 nucleotides line up with TRBD1. The CDR3 extends over 15 amino acids. CDR1 is MNHEY, CDR2 SMNVEV, per germline (reference sequence). J gave up 3 bases and V 3 bases, and 4 bases lay outside the gene matches. CDR3 nucleotides: TGTGCCAGCAGTTTTTTCGGGACAGGGGAAGAGACCCAGTACTTC. This translates into CASSFFGTGEETQYF.

V usage is TRBV11-2 and J usage is TRBJ2-5; no clear D. The CDR3 is 15 amino acids. V was clipped by 1 base and J by 1 base, with 10 bases between them. Germline CDR1 reads SGHAT; CDR2 reads FQNNGV. The CDR3 spells CASSLGGNLQETQYF. CDR3 in DNA: TGTGCCAGCAGCTTAGGAGGCAACCTCCAAGAGACCCAGTACTTC. Based on the CDR3 plus reference TRBV11-2 and TRBJ2-5, the full variable domain is EAGVAQSPRYKIIEKRQSVAFWCNPISGHATLYWYQQILGQGPKLLIQFQNNGVVDDSQLPKDRFSAERLKGVDSTLKIQPAKLEDSAVYLCASSLGGNLQETQYFGPGTRLLVL.